Listed here is a single TCR beta chain. The sample is drawn from a study of T cell responses to AZD1222 COVID-19 vaccine. CDR3 length equals 15 residues. The V gene's germline CDR1 is SGHRS and CDR2 YFSETQ. Trimming pared 0 bases from V and 4 bases from J, leaving 13 bases between. Produced via immunoSEQ multiplex PCR; TCRdb's table is partial and in-frame only. The data show 180,000 or so clones, with less than 95% seen just once and approximately 0.6% held by the top ten. The chain carries TRBV5-1 and TRBJ1-2, with a tentative D call TRBD1 (5 bases). The source of this sequence is an adult in good health. The sample consisted of peripheral blood, taken on day 0 of AZD1222 vaccination. The CDR3 nucleotides are TGCGCCAGCAGCTTGGGAGGGGAAATGAGCTATGGCTACACCTTC. As protein: CASSLGGEMSYGYTF.